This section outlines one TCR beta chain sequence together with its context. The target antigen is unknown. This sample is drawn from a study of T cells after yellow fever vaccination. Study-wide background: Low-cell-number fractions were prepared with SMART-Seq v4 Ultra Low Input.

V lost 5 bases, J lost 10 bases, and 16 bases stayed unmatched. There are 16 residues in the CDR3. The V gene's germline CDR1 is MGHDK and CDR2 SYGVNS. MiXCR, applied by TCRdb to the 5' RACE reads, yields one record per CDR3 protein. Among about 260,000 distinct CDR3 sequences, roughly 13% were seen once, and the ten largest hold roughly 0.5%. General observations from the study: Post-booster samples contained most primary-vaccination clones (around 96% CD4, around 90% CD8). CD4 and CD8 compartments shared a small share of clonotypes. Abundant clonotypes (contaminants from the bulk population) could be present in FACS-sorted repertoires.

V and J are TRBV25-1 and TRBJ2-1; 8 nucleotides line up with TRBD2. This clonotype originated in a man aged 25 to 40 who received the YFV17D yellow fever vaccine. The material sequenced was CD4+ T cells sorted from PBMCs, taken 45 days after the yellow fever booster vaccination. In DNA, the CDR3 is TGTGCCAGCAGTTCCACCCGTCTCCTCGCGGGAGGCGAGCAGTTCTTC. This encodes CASSSTRLLAGGEQFF.